This TCR beta chain originates from a study of blood T cells in healthy people across ages. Study-wide findings and caveats: Compared with aged donors, long-lived donors showed fewer expanded clones, suggesting selection.

Germline V gene sequence: CDR1 WNHNN, CDR2 SYGVQD (reference sequence). Trimming pared 8 bases from V and 7 bases from J, leaving 15 bases between. This CDR3 has 13 residues. As to this clonotype: Its target is not known.

A second PCR, run for roughly 7 to 11 cycles, used a sample-barcoded 5' primer plus a J-beta primer mix. Every cDNA was tagged by a template-switch adaptor with 12 random nucleotides. TCRdb analysed the 5' RACE reads with MiXCR anew, one entry per CDR3 protein. The sample has approximately 1.5 million distinct CDR3 sequences; almost 35% are singletons. Ranging in age from about 6 to 90, the donors were healthy Caucasian individuals from Russia. The chain recombines TRBV10-1 with TRBJ2-1; no clear D. The clonotype comes from a woman between 25 and 40 years old in good health. Input material: blood. The CDR3 is CASPNMFGNEQFF. DNA of the CDR3: TGCGCCAGCCCGAATATGTTTGGGAATGAGCAGTTCTTC.